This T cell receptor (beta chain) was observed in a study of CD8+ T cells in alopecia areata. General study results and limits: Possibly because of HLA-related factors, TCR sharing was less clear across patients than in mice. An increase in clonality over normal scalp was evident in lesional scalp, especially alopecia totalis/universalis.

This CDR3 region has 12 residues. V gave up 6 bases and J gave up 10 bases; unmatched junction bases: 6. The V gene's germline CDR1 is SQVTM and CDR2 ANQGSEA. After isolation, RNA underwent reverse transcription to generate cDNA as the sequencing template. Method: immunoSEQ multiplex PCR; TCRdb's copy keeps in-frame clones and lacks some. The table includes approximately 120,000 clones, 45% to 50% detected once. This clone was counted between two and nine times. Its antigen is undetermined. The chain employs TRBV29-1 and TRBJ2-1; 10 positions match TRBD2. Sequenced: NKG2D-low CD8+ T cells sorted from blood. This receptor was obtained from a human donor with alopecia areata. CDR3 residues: CSVAGLAREQFF. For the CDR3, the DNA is TGCAGCGTCGCGGGACTAGCGAGGGAGCAGTTCTTC.